This entry describes one T cell receptor beta chain. Trimming stripped 0 bases from V and 6 bases from J, with 7 bases between. The length of the CDR3 is 13 residues. Germline assignment: CDR1 SGHRS and CDR2 YFSETQ. The sample comes from a study of CD8 T cells in Susac syndrome. Study overall: Patients with Susac syndrome were therapy-naive, taking corticosteroids, with some also receiving intravenous immunoglobulin, or taking intravenous immunoglobulin alone at the time their blood was drawn.

Sequencing of TCR beta was performed on blood CD8+ and CD4+ T cells. Negative isolation was applied to CD8+ and CD4+ T cells, and FACS enrichment was applied to TEMRA cells. Random hexamers were used to reverse transcribe roughly 0.45 to 1 ug of RNA. An immunoSEQ multiplex PCR generated amplified TCR beta CDR3 products spanning 54 Vbeta and 13 Jbeta. TCRdb passed the immunoSEQ multiplex PCR reads through MiXCR, listing each CDR3 protein once. The table includes approximately 190,000 distinct CDR3 sequences, roughly 95% detected once. This receptor was identified in a human donor with Susac syndrome. Sequences were obtained from CD4+ T cells from PBMCs. The chain is built from TRBV5-1 and TRBJ2-1; tentative D call: TRBD2 (5 bases). The CDR3: CASSLVASNEQFF. The CDR3 DNA reads TGCGCCAGCAGCTTGGTAGCGTCCAATGAGCAGTTCTTC. Full variable domain (rest looked up from reference TRBV5-1 and TRBJ2-1): KAGVTQTPRYLIKTRGQQVTLSCSPISGHRSVSWYQQTPGQGLQFLFEYFSETQRNKGNFPGRFSGRQFSNSRSEMNVSTLELGDSALYLCASSLVASNEQFFGPGTRLTVL.